The 17 T cell receptor beta chains given below trace back to one sample, sequenced in a study of neoadjuvant anti-PD-1 for oral cavity cancer. Time point specified: after neoadjuvant nivolumab, at surgical resection. Libraries were prepared by immunoSEQ multiplex PCR; TCRdb keeps only in-frame clonotypes and omits some of them. The repertoire includes around 32,000 clones, 80% of them detected once, and 3.4% sits in the top ten. The sequenced sample was PBMCs, obtained after nivolumab (anti-PD-1) treatment. These receptors were taken from a person aged 35-79 years with oral cavity squamous cell carcinoma.

The gene calls are TRBV20-1 and TRBJ1-1; D is undetermined. CDR1 is DFQATT and CDR2 is SNEGSKA in the germline V gene (reference sequence). The CDR3 covers 10 residues. Trimming took 1 base from V and 4 from J, leaving 1 base between them. The CDR3 loop is CSARGTEAFF. The CDR3 DNA is TGCAGTGCTAGAGGCACTGAAGCTTTCTTT.

The chain uses TRBV7-8 and TRBJ1-4; D is possibly TRBD1 (6 bases). Germline V gives CDR1 SGHVS, CDR2 FQNEAQ. The CDR3 contains 18 residues. Trimming took off 5 bases at V and 3 bases at J, with 22 bases between the two ends. CDR3 sequence: CASSLRRGAERANEKLFF. CDR3 DNA sequence: TGTGCCAGCAGCCTCCGCCGGGGGGCCGAGAGAGCTAATGAAAAACTGTTTTTT.

The chain uses TRBV4-1 and TRBJ1-2; D may be TRBD1 (5 bases). From germline, CDR1 is MGHRA and CDR2 YSYEKL. The CDR3 is made up of 15 amino acids. The germline V and J ends were trimmed by 1 base and 4 bases, with 13 bases remaining between them. The CDR3 loop reads CASSQVRGWVYGYTF. The CDR3 region has the DNA TGCGCCAGCAGCCAAGTTCGGGGGTGGGTCTATGGCTACACCTTC.

V and J are TRBV19 and TRBJ1-5; D gene ambiguous. Germline CDR1 reads LNHDA; CDR2 reads SQIVND (reference sequence). This CDR3 spans 14 amino acids. V shed 4 bases and J shed 0 bases, with 7 bases lying between them. As DNA, the CDR3 is TGTGCCAGTAGTACTGAAAATAGCAATCAGCCCCAGCATTTT. It codes for CASSTENSNQPQHF. Full variable domain (remainder filled in from reference TRBV19 and TRBJ1-5): DGGITQSPKYLFRKEGQNVTLSCEQNLNHDAMYWYRQDPGQGLRLIYYSQIVNDFQKGDIAEGYSVSREKKESFPLTVTSAQKNPTAFYLCASSTENSNQPQHFGDGTRLSIL.

The V call is TRBV4-3, the J call TRBJ1-2; TRBD1 is a possible D gene (5 bases). Trimming removed 1 base at V and 4 bases at J, with 16 bases between. CDR3 size: 16 residues. Germline lookup yields CDR1 LGHNA and CDR2 YSLEER. CDR3 sequence reads: CASSQAASSGAYGYTF. In DNA, the CDR3 is TGCGCCAGCAGCCAAGCGGCCTCCAGTGGGGCCTATGGCTACACCTTC.

The V call is TRBV10-3, the J call TRBJ1-2; D possibly corresponds to TRBD1 (5 bases). The CDR3 is 15 amino acids. The V and J ends lost 0 bases and 3 bases respectively, with 11 bases between them. Germline values: CDR1 ENHRY, CDR2 SYGVKD. For the CDR3, the DNA is TGTGCCATCAGTGAGTCAGGAGCCAGGGACTATGGCTACACCTTC. Translated: CAISESGARDYGYTF.

V is TRBV6-1 and J is TRBJ1-1; D gene uncertain. Germline CDR1 and CDR2: MNHNS and SASEGT. V was pared by 11 bases and J by 2 bases, with 12 bases between. The CDR3 has 12 residues. Here the CDR3 DNA reads TGTGCCGGAAAAGACCCAAACACTGAAGCTTTCTTT. The encoded protein is CAGKDPNTEAFF.

J is TRBJ2-3 and V is TRBV30; 8 bases align to TRBD2. CDR1 is GTSNPN, CDR2 SVGIG, per germline (reference sequence). The CDR3 length is 14 residues. V dropped 1 base and J dropped 6; count of bases not matched to a gene: 6. In DNA form, the CDR3 reads TGTGCCTGGAGTGCGCTAGCGGGTTGGGATACGCAGTATTTT. This sequence encodes CAWSALAGWDTQYF. The variable domain in full, completed from reference TRBV30 and TRBJ2-3, reads SQTIHQWPATLVQPVGSPLSLECTVEGTSNPNLYWYRQAAGRGLQLLFYSVGIGQISSEVPQNLSASRPQDRQFILSSKKLLLSDSGFYLCAWSALAGWDTQYFGPGTRLTVL.

The rearrangement links TRBV6-5 to TRBJ1-1; D gene uncertain. Germline CDR1 and CDR2: MNHEY and SVGAGI. The CDR3 runs to 11 residues. V was trimmed by 6 bases and J by 8 bases, leaving 10 bases between them. This CDR3 reads CASRAGLEAFF. CDR3 nucleotide sequence: TGTGCCAGCAGGGCGGGCCTCGAAGCTTTCTTT.

The chain carries TRBV25-1 and TRBJ2-5; 8 bases agree with TRBD1. The CDR3 sequence is 17 residues long. The germline V gene has CDR1 MGHDK and CDR2 SYGVNS. Germline trimming cut 3 bases from V and 1 base from J; bases unmatched to any gene: 10. The CDR3 is CASSDPGQGSFQETQYF. In DNA, the CDR3 is TGTGCCAGCAGTGACCCCGGACAGGGAAGCTTCCAAGAGACCCAGTACTTC.

This clone has only a few counts. This chain uses TRBV7-7 with TRBJ2-2; D might be TRBD1 (5 bases). The CDR3 length is 15 residues. Between the trimmed V and J ends, which lost 4 bases and 0 bases, there was a span of 9 bases. Germline V gene sequence: CDR1 SSHAT, CDR2 FNYEAQ (reference sequence). The CDR3 region has the DNA TGTGCCAGCAGCTCTGGGGCAGCGAACACCGGGGAGCTGTTTTTT. As protein: CASSSGAANTGELFF.

This chain joins TRBV15 and TRBJ2-7; D is unresolved. Germline loops: CDR1 LNHNV, CDR2 YYDKDF (reference sequence). The CDR3 is 14 residues long. Trimming took 0 bases from V and 3 from J, leaving 9 bases between them. Here the CDR3 reads CATSRELTSYEQYF. The CDR3 DNA is TGTGCCACCAGCAGAGAACTAACAAGCTACGAGCAGTACTTC. The full variable domain, rest sourced from reference TRBV15 and TRBJ2-7, is DAMVIQNPRYQVTQFGKPVTLSCSQTLNHNVMYWYQQKSSQAPKLLFHYYDKDFNNEADTPDNFQSRRPNTSFCFLDIRSPGLGDTAMYLCATSRELTSYEQYFGPGTRLTVT.

The table lists this clone with a few counts. The V and J genes are TRBV6-6 and TRBJ2-1; 10 bases are shared with TRBD2. This CDR3 is 15 amino acids long. Germline CDR1 MNHNY, CDR2 SVGAGI (reference sequence). Trimming cost V 0 bases and J 10 bases; bases outside gene matches: 6. The CDR3, as DNA: TGTGCCAGCAGTTACTCGTCTAGCGGGGGCGCGGAGCAGTTCTTC. This sequence encodes CASSYSSSGGAEQFF.

The chain employs TRBV21-1 and TRBJ1-5; TRBD1, the D gene given by the table, was not confirmed from the DNA. TRBV21-1 corresponds to a pseudogene. This CDR3 spans 17 amino acids. The CDR3 DNA sequence: TGTGCCAGCAGCCGGGACAGGGAATACCATAGCAATCAGCCCCAGCATTTT. This gives the protein CASSRDREYHSNQPQHF.

The rearrangement joins TRBV19 to TRBJ1-4; 7 bases are a match to TRBD1. This CDR3 contains 14 residues. Germline CDR1 reads LNHDA; CDR2 reads SQIVND (reference sequence). V lost 6 bases to trimming and J lost 4 bases; unmatched junction nucleotides: 5. CDR3 nucleotide sequence: TGTGCCAGTAGGGGGGGACAGCTTAATGAAAAACTGTTTTTT. Translated: CASRGGQLNEKLFF.

With regard to this clone: The sample carries other DNA sequences with the same CDR3. The chain uses TRBV6-1 and TRBJ2-1, with D possibly TRBD2 on 6 matching bases. The CDR3 has 15 amino acids. With 7 bases removed from V and 6 bases from J, the gap between germline ends came to 19 bases. The germline CDR1 and CDR2 sequences are MNHNS and SASEGT. CDR3 coding DNA: TGTGCCAGCACGGGGGACCACCATGGGGTCAATGAGCAGTTCTTC. Translated, it gives CASTGDHHGVNEQFF.

The chain joins TRBV5-6 to TRBJ1-5, with unresolved D. V shed 0 bases and J shed 7 bases, with 5 bases lying between them. Germline-derived CDR1 and CDR2 are SGHDT and YYEEEE. The CDR3 totals 12 residues. The CDR3 DNA is TGTGCCAGCAGCTTGGACGGGCAGCCCCAGCATTTT. Translating it yields CASSLDGQPQHF.